These 21 T cell receptor beta chains were sequenced from one sample in a study of beta chain features in type 1 diabetes (dated by TCRdb to between 2017 and 2018). Preparation of the library involved the immunoSEQ multiplex PCR assay. The High Capacity cDNA Reverse Transcription Kit was used to reverse transcribe all of the isolated RNA, meaning that expressed TCRB transcripts were what got sequenced. TCRdb re-hosts the immuneACCESS table, in-frame sequences only. Its copies lack some clones; in the studies checked, an unresolved V gene accounts for under half of them, and the cause for the rest is not known. The sample includes fewer than 900,000 clones, with around a sixth observed a single time. The ten largest clonotypes hold about 0.025% of the sample. Material for sequencing was naive CD4+ T cells from blood. What the cell subset or site label conveys for this sample: true naive CD4+ T cells. The source is a woman aged 18-30 years in good health.

V gene TRBV6-5 combines with J gene TRBJ1-4; TRBD1 might be the D (5 bases). This CDR3 has 14 amino acids. Germline-derived CDR1 and CDR2 are MNHEY and SVGAGI. V was clipped by 6 bases and J by 7 bases, with 15 bases between them. The CDR3 nucleotides are TGTGCCAGCAGCCCACAGGTCCATAGTGAAAAACTGTTTTTT. It translates to CASSPQVHSEKLFF.

The rearrangement links TRBV19 to TRBJ2-2; 7 bases are a match to TRBD2. The V gene's germline CDR1 is LNHDA and CDR2 SQIVND (reference sequence). CDR3 length: 14 amino acids. V shed 9 bases and J 0 bases; nucleotides not matched to a gene: 4. DNA of the CDR3: TGTGCCAGCCGTAGCGGGCCGAACACCGGGGAGCTGTTTTTT. This translates into CASRSGPNTGELFF.

The sample holds a few counts of this clone. The chain is built from TRBV6-5 and TRBJ2-5; 10 bases fit TRBD1. CDR1 is MNHEY and CDR2 is SVGAGI in the germline V gene. V lost 2 bases and J lost 4; bases outside the gene matches: 1. The length of the CDR3 is 14 residues. CDR3 sequence reads: CASSYDRGRETQYF. The CDR3 DNA follows: TGTGCCAGCAGTTACGACAGGGGGCGAGAGACCCAGTACTTC.

The chain recombines TRBV6-5 with TRBJ2-5, with a tentative D call TRBD1 (5 bases). The germline V and J ends were trimmed by 2 bases and 2 bases, with 9 bases remaining between them. The CDR3 loop spans 14 amino acids. CDR1 and CDR2 from the germline V gene are MNHEY and SVGAGI. CDR3 bases: TGTGCCAGCAGTTACCTAGGGGTGCAAGAGACCCAGTACTTC. Amino acids: CASSYLGVQETQYF.

This clone appeared a few times. The rearrangement joins TRBV7-2 to TRBJ1-3; D is unclear. The CDR3 totals 13 residues. The germline V and J ends were trimmed by 1 base and 8 bases, with 9 bases remaining between them. CDR1 SGHTA and CDR2 FQGNSA come from the germline V gene. CDR3 bases: TGTGCCAGCAGCTTAGTCGGTGTGGACACCATATATTTT. Encoded protein: CASSLVGVDTIYF.

This clone was seen just once. Other nucleotide sequences from this sample produce the same CDR3. This chain connects TRBV6-5 to TRBJ1-2, with 11 bases matching TRBD1. The CDR3 runs to 14 residues. Germline CDR1 and CDR2: MNHEY and SVGAGI. Trimming at V came to 0 bases and at J to 8 bases, leaving 2 bases not matched to a gene. This CDR3 is CASSYSGTGGGYTF. CDR3 in DNA: TGTGCCAGCAGTTACTCGGGGACAGGGGGAGGCTACACCTTC.

V is TRBV19 and J is TRBJ2-2; tentatively, D is TRBD2 (6 bases). Germline V gene lookup returns CDR1 LNHDA and CDR2 SQIVND (reference sequence). The V and J ends lost 4 bases and 8 bases respectively, with 20 bases between them. This CDR3 comprises 16 residues. The CDR3 loop is CASSRGLAGLAGELFF. The CDR3 DNA follows: TGTGCCAGTAGTAGGGGCCTCGCGGGGCTGGCTGGGGAGCTGTTTTTT. The complete variable domain, with remaining parts taken from reference TRBV19 and TRBJ2-2, reads DGGITQSPKYLFRKEGQNVTLSCEQNLNHDAMYWYRQDPGQGLRLIYYSQIVNDFQKGDIAEGYSVSREKKESFPLTVTSAQKNPTAFYLCASSRGLAGLAGELFFGEGSRLTVL.

This clone was recorded a few times. The V gene is TRBV5-1, the J gene TRBJ2-1; 8 bases map to TRBD2. CDR3 length equals 15 residues. From germline, CDR1 is SGHRS and CDR2 YFSETQ. V lost 0 bases and J lost 7; bases outside the gene matches: 6. The CDR3 here is CASSLAPGLANEQFF. DNA for the CDR3: TGCGCCAGCAGCTTGGCTCCCGGACTAGCTAATGAGCAGTTCTTC.

This clone was observed a handful of times. Other DNA sequences in the sample encode the same CDR3. The chain recombines TRBV9 with TRBJ2-1, with no clear D. The CDR3 extends over 15 amino acids. Germline V lookup: CDR1 SGDLS, CDR2 YYNGEE. Deletions cut 0 bases from V and 0 bases from J, with 7 bases between. CDR3 DNA sequence: TGTGCCAGCAGCGTAGTGGGTAGCTCCTACAATGAGCAGTTCTTC. Protein sequence: CASSVVGSSYNEQFF.

This clone was counted only a few times. The J gene is TRBJ1-1, the V gene TRBV29-1; D unresolved. The V and J ends lost 4 bases and 1 base respectively, with 10 bases between them. The CDR3 sequence is 13 residues long. Per the germline V gene, CDR1 is SQVTM and CDR2 is ANQGSEA. The CDR3 protein is CSVGAGRNTEAFF. As DNA, the CDR3 is TGCAGCGTTGGAGCGGGGAGGAACACTGAAGCTTTCTTT.

This chain links TRBV28 with TRBJ1-2; D is unclear. The CDR3 extends over 13 amino acids. The V gene lost 7 bases and the J gene lost 4 bases, with 13 bases spanning the gap. CDR1 and CDR2 from the germline V gene are MDHEN and SYDVKM. CDR3 loop: CASTLGPSYGYTF. Written as DNA, the CDR3 is TGTGCCAGCACCCTAGGGCCGAGCTATGGCTACACCTTC.

The genes are TRBV7-2 and TRBJ2-1, with no clear D. Trimming pared 2 bases from V and 8 bases from J, leaving 10 bases between. From germline, CDR1 is SGHTA and CDR2 FQGNSA. The CDR3 runs 13 residues. The CDR3 coding sequence is TGTGCCAGCAGCTTACTAGGGTTCGATGAGCAGTTCTTC. This gives the protein CASSLLGFDEQFF.

J is TRBJ1-2 and V is TRBV7-2; possible D gene TRBD1, 6 bases. Trimming removed 0 bases from V and 5 bases from J, with 16 bases in between. In germline, CDR1 is SGHTA, CDR2 FQGNSA. The CDR3 loop spans 16 amino acids. This CDR3 is CASSLAQYPTGYGYTF. The CDR3 bases are TGTGCCAGCAGCTTAGCCCAGTACCCGACAGGTTATGGCTACACCTTC.

The chain couples TRBV7-8 to TRBJ1-5, with D unresolved. Trimming removed 6 bases at V and 4 bases at J, with 7 bases between. Germline V lookup: CDR1 SGHVS, CDR2 FQNEAQ. The CDR3 consists of 12 residues. CDR3 sequence: CASSRENQPQHF. The CDR3 nucleotides read TGTGCCAGCAGTCGCGAGAATCAGCCCCAGCATTTT.

The rearrangement links TRBV2 to TRBJ2-7; D is uncertain. The V end was cut by 4 bases, the J end by 4 bases, with 11 bases between. Germline V CDR1 and CDR2: SNHLY, FYNNEI. The CDR3 runs to 13 residues. The CDR3 region has the DNA TGTGCCAGCAGTGTGATGGGTCCGTACGAGCAGTACTTC. Protein product: CASSVMGPYEQYF.

A remark on this clone: Other DNA sequences in the same sample also yield this CDR3. V usage is TRBV2 and J usage is TRBJ2-1; tentatively, D is TRBD1 (5 bases). V dropped 6 bases and J dropped 1 base, with 7 bases sitting between them. Germline V lookup: CDR1 SNHLY, CDR2 FYNNEI. CDR3 size: 13 residues. Written as DNA, the CDR3 is TGTGCCAGCAGGCAGGGATCCTACAATGAGCAGTTCTTC. The encoded protein is CASRQGSYNEQFF.

This clone turned up a few times. The chain recombines TRBV5-1 with TRBJ1-2; tentatively, D is TRBD1 (5 bases). Trimming left V 2 bases short and J 4 bases short, with 12 bases between. The CDR3 is 14 amino acids. The germline V gene encodes CDR1 SGHRS and CDR2 YFSETQ. The CDR3, as DNA: TGCGCCAGCAGCTTCGGACAACGGTTCTATGGCTACACCTTC. Translating it yields CASSFGQRFYGYTF.

The V gene is TRBV4-2, the J gene TRBJ2-7; 9 bases agree with TRBD2. Trimming removed 0 bases from V and 4 bases from J; junction bases left unmatched: 4. Germline assignment: CDR1 LGHNA and CDR2 YNFKEQ. The CDR3 runs to 15 residues. The CDR3 is CASSQESGRRYEQYF. In nucleotides, the CDR3 is TGTGCCAGCAGCCAAGAGAGCGGGAGGAGATACGAGCAGTACTTC.

This clone was detected a few times. The V gene is TRBV11-2, the J gene TRBJ2-1; no reliable D call. Germline V gene data show CDR1 as SGHAT and CDR2 as FQNNGV. Trimming took off 4 bases at V and 10 bases at J, with 17 bases between the two ends. The CDR3 contains 14 residues. The CDR3 DNA reads TGTGCCAGCAGCTCAGATCGTTTAGGTTACGAGCAGTTCTTC. Protein: CASSSDRLGYEQFF.

CDR3 residues: CASSYPLDIYGYTF. The CDR3 DNA follows: TGTGCCAGCAGTTACCCCTTGGACATCTATGGCTACACCTTC. The chain couples TRBV6-5 to TRBJ1-2; perhaps TRBD1 as D (5 bases). In germline, CDR1 is MNHEY, CDR2 SVGAGI. The CDR3 sequence is 14 residues long. Trimming left V 2 bases short and J 4 bases short, with 11 bases between.

The chain carries TRBV5-1 and TRBJ1-2; tentative D call: TRBD1 (5 bases). V was shortened by 2 bases and J by 2 bases, with 10 bases between the two germline ends. Looked up from germline, CDR1 is SGHRS and CDR2 is YFSETQ. This CDR3 contains 14 residues. The CDR3 DNA reads as TGCGCCAGCAGCTTCGGGACGGAGAACTATGGCTACACCTTC. It specifies CASSFGTENYGYTF. Together with reference TRBV5-1 and TRBJ1-2, the CDR3 gives the full variable domain: KAGVTQTPRYLIKTRGQQVTLSCSPISGHRSVSWYQQTPGQGLQFLFEYFSETQRNKGNFPGRFSGRQFSNSRSEMNVSTLELGDSALYLCASSFGTENYGYTFGSGTRLTVV.